One and the same sample provided the 21 T cell receptor beta chains below, sequenced in a study of early T cells in non-severe SARS-CoV-2 infection. Each CDR3 protein gets one entry after TCRdb re-called the 5' RACE reads with MiXCR. This table has roughly 58,000 distinct CDR3 sequences, roughly 12% appearing once. Source material: whole blood. These receptors came from an adult who was a healthcare worker with PCR-confirmed SARS-CoV-2 infection or an uninfected control (not recorded which).

Only a few counts were recorded for this clonotype. V gene TRBV20-1 combines with J gene TRBJ2-1, with 12 bases fitting TRBD2. Trimming removed 5 bases from V and 0 bases from J; junction bases left unmatched: 8. The CDR3 consists of 17 residues. CDR1 and CDR2 from the germline V gene are DFQATT and SNEGSKA (reference sequence). DNA for the CDR3: TGCAGTGCTCCCGGGACTAGCGGGCCTTACTCCTACAATGAGCAGTTCTTC. This gives the protein CSAPGTSGPYSYNEQFF.

This clonotype was counted only a few times. The rearrangement links TRBV5-1 to TRBJ1-1, with TRBD1 as a possible D gene (5 bases). Deletions cut 5 bases from V and 2 bases from J, with 13 bases between. The CDR3 totals 14 residues. Germline V gives CDR1 SGHRS, CDR2 YFSETQ. The CDR3 is CASRRGQSNTEAFF. Here the CDR3 DNA reads TGCGCCAGCAGAAGGGGTCAATCCAACACTGAAGCTTTCTTT. The variable domain in full, completed from reference TRBV5-1 and TRBJ1-1, reads KAGVTQTPRYLIKTRGQQVTLSCSPISGHRSVSWYQQTPGQGLQFLFEYFSETQRNKGNFPGRFSGRQFSNSRSEMNVSTLELGDSALYLCASRRGQSNTEAFFGQGTRLTVV.

About this clonotype itself: A much larger clone is a single base away; this may be a read error. V and J are TRBV6-5 and TRBJ2-2, with no clear D. With 7 bases removed from V and 6 bases from J, the gap between germline ends came to 3 bases. Germline V gene sequence: CDR1 MNHEY, CDR2 SVGAGI. The CDR3 sequence is 10 residues long. Written as DNA, the CDR3 is TGTGCCAGCAAGGCCGGGGAGCTGTTTTTT. Translated, it gives CASKAGELFF.

This clonotype was detected a few times. V gene TRBV5-1 combines with J gene TRBJ2-1, with 10 bases aligning to TRBD1. Per the germline V gene, CDR1 is SGHRS and CDR2 is YFSETQ. The CDR3 loop spans 14 amino acids. Germline trimming cut 5 bases from V and 1 base from J; bases unmatched to any gene: 0. The CDR3 sequence is CASRDRGSYNEQFF. Here the CDR3 DNA reads TGCGCCAGCAGGGACAGGGGGTCCTACAATGAGCAGTTCTTC.

This clonotype has more than one count but fewer than ten. The V and J genes are TRBV9 and TRBJ2-7; no reliable D call. Per germline, CDR1 SGDLS and CDR2 YYNGEE. The CDR3 has 15 amino acids. Trimming pared 0 bases from V and 0 bases from J, leaving 10 bases between. The CDR3 sequence: CASSVGVSNSYEQYF. DNA of the CDR3: TGTGCCAGCAGCGTAGGTGTTAGCAACTCCTACGAGCAGTACTTC.

The gene calls are TRBV7-3 and TRBJ2-1, with D perhaps being TRBD1 or TRBD2 (6 bases each). This CDR3 has 12 amino acids. Trimming took 8 bases from V and 9 from J, leaving 14 bases between them. In germline, CDR1 is SGHTA, CDR2 FQGTGA. This CDR3 reads CASRGPESEQFF. CDR3 coding DNA: TGTGCCAGCCGGGGGCCGGAGAGTGAGCAGTTCTTC.

This chain uses TRBV25-1 with TRBJ2-6; 8 nucleotides agree with TRBD1. J was trimmed by 0 bases and V by 4 bases; bases with no gene match: 14. The germline V gene has CDR1 MGHDK and CDR2 SYGVNS. The CDR3 consists of 20 residues. CDR3 DNA: TGTGCCAGCAGTGCGCAAACCGGACAGGGCGGCCACTCTGGGGCCAACGTCCTGACTTTC. Translating it yields CASSAQTGQGGHSGANVLTF.

This clonotype has only a few counts. The chain carries TRBV6-1 and TRBJ1-1; D is ambiguous. Trimming pared 4 bases from V and 2 bases from J, leaving 5 bases between. From germline, CDR1 is MNHNS and CDR2 SASEGT. The CDR3 runs 12 residues. CDR3 nucleotides: TGTGCCAGCAGTGTTCATAACACTGAAGCTTTCTTT. This gives the protein CASSVHNTEAFF.

The chain joins TRBV29-1 to TRBJ1-2; D gene unclear. V was cut by 4 bases and J by 4 bases, with 13 bases left in between. Germline assignment: CDR1 SQVTM and CDR2 ANQGSEA. The CDR3 spans 13 residues. The CDR3 bases are TGCAGCGTTGGCCTGTTGTCCGGCTATGGCTACACCTTC. Amino acids: CSVGLLSGYGYTF.

CDR3 amino acids: CASSFGAGPNSPLHF. Written as DNA, the CDR3 is TGTGCCAGCAGCTTTGGGGCAGGACCTAATTCACCCCTCCACTTT. The chain is built from TRBV5-6 and TRBJ1-6; tentative D call: TRBD1 (5 bases). CDR3 size: 15 residues. V lost 2 bases to trimming and J lost 6 bases, with 12 bases between them. Germline CDR1 is SGHDT and CDR2 is YYEEEE.

This clonotype appeared a single time. This chain uses TRBV9 with TRBJ1-5; 7 positions agree with TRBD1. Germline V gene sequence: CDR1 SGDLS, CDR2 YYNGEE. This CDR3 is 15 amino acids long. The junction had 5 bases not matched to a gene; V was cut back by 0 bases and J by 5 bases. CDR3 sequence (DNA): TGTGCCAGCAGCGTAGCCGGGGACAGCGATCAGCCCCAGCATTTT. It specifies CASSVAGDSDQPQHF.

This clonotype was found a few times. The chain joins TRBV20-1 to TRBJ1-3; 7 nucleotides match TRBD1. The CDR3 covers 17 residues. V shed 0 bases and J 4 bases; nucleotides not matched to a gene: 12. The germline CDR1 and CDR2 sequences are DFQATT and SNEGSKA (reference sequence). The CDR3 DNA reads as TGCAGTGCTAGAGATGGATCCAAGGGACAGATGGGAAACACCATATATTTT. The encoded protein is CSARDGSKGQMGNTIYF.

This clonotype has only a few counts. The rearrangement links TRBV7-2 to TRBJ1-1; D uncertain. Between the trimmed V and J ends, which lost 1 base and 11 bases, there was a span of 11 bases. The CDR3 contains 12 residues. CDR1 is SGHTA and CDR2 is FQGNSA in the germline V gene. The CDR3 protein is CASSLDRVGAFF. In nucleotides, the CDR3 is TGTGCCAGCAGCTTAGATAGGGTTGGGGCTTTCTTT.

This clonotype came up a few times. The chain carries TRBV6-6 and TRBJ1-5; 9 bases line up with TRBD1. In germline, CDR1 is MNHNY, CDR2 SVGAGI (reference sequence). The CDR3 consists of 16 residues. The J segment lost 5 bases and the V segment lost 2 bases, leaving 7 bases of the junction unmatched. Here the CDR3 reads CASSYGQGLQYQPQHF. For the CDR3, the DNA is TGTGCCAGCAGTTACGGACAGGGGCTTCAGTATCAGCCCCAGCATTTT.

This clonotype was observed many times. V is TRBV7-9 and J is TRBJ2-3, with D possibly matching TRBD2 (6 bases). Trimming stripped 1 base from V and 2 bases from J, with 19 bases between. Germline CDR1 and CDR2: SEHNR and FQNEAQ (reference sequence). The CDR3 contains 18 residues. Here the CDR3 reads CASSLGSGALPSTDTQYF. CDR3 sequence (DNA): TGTGCCAGCAGCTTAGGTTCGGGAGCGCTCCCTTCCACAGATACGCAGTATTTT.

This clonotype was counted many times. The CDR3 DNA reads as TGTGCCAGCAGCTTACTAGGAAGTACGCAGTATTTT. Translated: CASSLLGSTQYF. V gene TRBV7-2 combines with J gene TRBJ2-3; D gene uncertain. The CDR3 extends over 12 amino acids. Deletions cut 2 bases from V and 8 bases from J, with 8 bases between. Germline V lookup: CDR1 SGHTA, CDR2 FQGNSA.

This clonotype is judged medium-sized. This rearrangement joins TRBV29-1 to TRBJ2-2; TRBD1 might be the D (6 bases). Germline V gene lookup returns CDR1 SQVTM and CDR2 ANQGSEA. The CDR3 covers 11 residues. With 6 bases removed from V and 6 bases from J, the gap between germline ends came to 8 bases. In nucleotides, the CDR3 is TGCAGCGTACAGGGTGCCGGGGAGCTGTTTTTT. This codes for CSVQGAGELFF.

Points on this clonotype: Germline is not matched at one junction end, which may reflect a read error. J is TRBJ2-2 and V is TRBV6-4; 15 bases are a match to TRBD2. This CDR3 region has 18 residues. The germline gives CDR1 MRHNA, CDR2 SNTAGT. CDR3 nucleotides: TGTGCCAGCAGTGACCGCGGACTAGCGGGAGGGATAACCGGGGAGCTGTATTTT. Translation gives CASSDRGLAGGITGELYF.

The V gene is TRBV6-5, the J gene TRBJ2-7; 7 nucleotides agree with TRBD2. Per germline, CDR1 MNHEY and CDR2 SVGAGI. After removal of 0 bases from V and 3 bases from J, the junction contained 5 bases not matched to a gene. The CDR3 runs to 15 residues. This chain's CDR3 is CASSYSGGSYYEQYF. CDR3 nucleotide sequence: TGTGCCAGCAGTTACTCCGGCGGGAGTTACTACGAGCAGTACTTC.

The chain carries TRBV2 and TRBJ2-2, with 7 bases lining up with TRBD2. The CDR3 length is 13 residues. Per the germline V gene, CDR1 is SNHLY and CDR2 is FYNNEI. J lost 8 bases, V lost 4 bases, and 4 bases had no gene match. The CDR3 region has the DNA TGTGCCAGCAGTGCCCCAGCGGGGGGGGAGCTGTTTTTT. Its translation: CASSAPAGGELFF.

The chain couples TRBV29-1 to TRBJ2-7, with D tentatively TRBD2 (6 bases). Trimming cost V 4 bases and J 5 bases, with 12 bases left between them. This CDR3 has 12 residues. Germline-derived CDR1 and CDR2 are SQVTM and ANQGSEA. CDR3 coding DNA: TGCAGCGTTGGGGGGGAGGTCCACGAGCAGTACTTC. Protein product: CSVGGEVHEQYF.